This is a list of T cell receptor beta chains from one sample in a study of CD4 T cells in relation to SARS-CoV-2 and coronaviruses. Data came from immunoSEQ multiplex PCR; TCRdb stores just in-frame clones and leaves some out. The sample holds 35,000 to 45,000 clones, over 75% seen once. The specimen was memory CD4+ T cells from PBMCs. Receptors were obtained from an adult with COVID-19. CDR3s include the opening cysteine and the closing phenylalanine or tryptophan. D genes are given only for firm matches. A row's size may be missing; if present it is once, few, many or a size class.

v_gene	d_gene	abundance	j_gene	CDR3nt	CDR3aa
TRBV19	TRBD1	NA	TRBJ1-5	TGTGCCAGTAGTACCTCGGACAGGGGGGACAATCAGCCCCAGCATTTT	CASSTSDRGDNQPQHF
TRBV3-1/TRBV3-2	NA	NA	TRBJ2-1	TGTGCCAGCAGCCTCGGGCACGAGAAGGGCAATGAGCAGTTCTTC	CASSLGHEKGNEQFF
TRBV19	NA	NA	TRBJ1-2	TGTGCCAGTAGTAGACAATTAGGGGTAGGGCATGGCTACACCTTC	CASSRQLGVGHGYTF
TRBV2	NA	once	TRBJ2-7	TGTGCCAGCAGTGATTGGGGGTACGAGCAGTACTTC	CASSDWGYEQYF
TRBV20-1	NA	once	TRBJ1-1	TGCAGTGCTGACACAGGGAATGAAGCTTTCTTT	CSADTGNEAFF
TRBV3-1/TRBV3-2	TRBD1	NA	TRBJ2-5	TGTGCCAGCAGCGTTGGACAGGGACGAGAGACCCAGTACTTC	CASSVGQGRETQYF
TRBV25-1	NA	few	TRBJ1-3	TGTGCCAGCAGTGTTAAGGACACCATATATTTT	CASSVKDTIYF
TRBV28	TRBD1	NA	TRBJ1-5	TGTGCCAGCACCGAGTTATGGGGACAGATCAATCAGCCCCAGCATTTT	CASTELWGQINQPQHF
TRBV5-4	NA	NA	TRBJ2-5	TGTGCCAGCAGCTTGGCTCGGGGTTTTTGGGAGACCCAGTACTTC	CASSLARGFWETQYF
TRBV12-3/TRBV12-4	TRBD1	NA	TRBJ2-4	TGTGCCAGCAGTGCGCTGGGACAGAGCATTCAGTACTTC	CASSALGQSIQYF
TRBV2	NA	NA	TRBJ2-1	TGTGCCAGCAGTGAAGCCGGGGGACCAGTCATTGAGCAGTTCTTC	CASSEAGGPVIEQFF
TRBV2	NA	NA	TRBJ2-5	TGTGCCAGCAGACGCGACAGAAAGGAGACCCAGTACTTC	CASRRDRKETQYF
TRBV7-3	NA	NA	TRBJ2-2	TGTGCCAGCAGCTTAACGCACACCGGGGAGCTGTTTTTT	CASSLTHTGELFF
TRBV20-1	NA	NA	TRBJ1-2	TGCAGTGCTACGGGGGCCGGTGGCTACACCTTC	CSATGAGGYTF